Following are 8 T cell receptor beta chains from one sample sequenced in a study of siplizumab effects on memory and regulatory T cells. Some clones are missing from TCRdb's copy, which holds only in-frame ones; the method was immunoSEQ multiplex PCR. The sample gives roughly 100,000 clones, around nine tenths of which show up once; about 11% is in the top ten. Specimen: non-Treg CD4+ T cells sorted from blood. All receptors derive from a human donor in good health.

The rearrangement links TRBV30 to TRBJ2-2, with 10 bases aligning to TRBD2. The CDR3 has 12 amino acids. Germline loops: CDR1 GTSNPN, CDR2 SVGIG (reference sequence). Trimming took 4 bases from V and 7 from J; bases not matched to a gene: 0. The CDR3 region has the DNA TGTGCCTGGACTAGCGGGAGCGGGGAGCTGTTTTTT. It codes for CAWTSGSGELFF.

J is TRBJ1-1 and V is TRBV11-3; D uncertain. The CDR3 has 13 residues. CDR1 and CDR2 (germline): SGHNT, YENEEA. Deletions cut 5 bases from V and 11 bases from J, with 18 bases between. In DNA, the CDR3 is TGTGCCAGCAGCCCTAGGTCGAAGACGCGGGCTTTCTTT. It encodes CASSPRSKTRAFF.

This clone was picked up one time. The same CDR3 can be traced to other DNA sequences in this sample. This chain links TRBV15 with TRBJ1-5; D may be TRBD1 (6 bases). Trimming stripped 0 bases from V and 0 bases from J, with 9 bases between. CDR1 LNHNV and CDR2 YYDKDF come from the germline V gene (reference sequence). The CDR3 spans 16 residues. The CDR3 sequence: CATSRDGTLSNQPQHF. The CDR3 nucleotides are TGTGCCACCAGCAGAGATGGGACACTTAGCAATCAGCCCCAGCATTTT.

This sequence joins TRBV10-3 and TRBJ2-5; D assignment may be TRBD1 or TRBD2 (5 bases each). V lost 0 bases, J lost 5 bases, and 19 bases lay in between. The CDR3 consists of 17 residues. Germline CDR1 is ENHRY and CDR2 is SYGVKD. The CDR3 loop is CAISESKGTSRGETQYF. In DNA form, the CDR3 reads TGTGCCATCAGTGAGTCGAAGGGGACCTCAAGAGGGGAGACCCAGTACTTC.

The V call is TRBV6-6, the J call TRBJ1-2; tentatively, D is TRBD1 (6 bases). The CDR3 runs to 14 residues. V gave up 6 bases and J gave up 3 bases, with 14 bases separating them. The germline V gene encodes CDR1 MNHNY and CDR2 SVGAGI (reference sequence). CDR3 protein: CASRGAPGDYGYTF. In DNA form, the CDR3 reads TGTGCCAGCAGGGGAGCACCAGGGGACTATGGCTACACCTTC.

The genes are TRBV9 and TRBJ1-6, with D tentatively TRBD1 (5 bases). The CDR3 is made up of 13 amino acids. Trimming removed 2 bases from V and 12 bases from J, with 12 bases in between. Germline V gene sequence: CDR1 SGDLS, CDR2 YYNGEE. DNA of the CDR3: TGTGCCAGCAGCGTGGGGACGGCCCGACCCCTCCACTTT. This encodes CASSVGTARPLHF.

The CDR3 protein is CASSTGRTYEQYF. The CDR3 region has the DNA TGTGCCAGCAGCACAGGGAGGACCTACGAGCAGTACTTC. The genes are TRBV5-8 and TRBJ2-7; D might be TRBD1 or TRBD2, each matching 6 bases. Germline V gives CDR1 SGHTS, CDR2 YDEGEE. V lost 4 bases and J 2 bases, leaving 10 bases between the germline ends. The CDR3 contains 13 residues.

The rearrangement links TRBV18 to TRBJ2-1; perhaps TRBD1 as D (5 bases). CDR1 is KGHSH, CDR2 LQKENI, per germline. The CDR3 spans 15 residues. V lost 3 bases to trimming and J lost 0 bases, with 9 bases between them. The DNA of the CDR3 is TGTGCCAGCTCACCCTCAGACAGCTCCTACAATGAGCAGTTCTTC. It is translated as CASSPSDSSYNEQFF.